This T cell receptor (beta chain) was observed in a study of T cell responses to AZD1222 COVID-19 vaccine. On this clone itself: What it binds is unknown.

Findings of the study overall: The breadth and depth of Spike-specific TCRs increased once two AZD1222 doses had been given. Females made up more of the donors, who were largely white British, and clonal diversity may have come out too low.

Second doses were pooled across both intervals (about 4 or about 12 weeks). The CDR3 is 13 amino acids. The germline gives CDR1 SGHVS, CDR2 FQNEAQ. Trimming took 5 bases from V and 10 from J; bases not matched to a gene: 4. Some clones are missing from TCRdb's copy, which holds only in-frame ones; the method was immunoSEQ multiplex PCR. The sample includes about 78,000 clones, 90% of them seen just once. The TCR comes from an adult who received the AZD1222 COVID-19 vaccine. The chain is built from TRBV7-8 and TRBJ2-1; TRBD2 agrees at 11 bases. The source material was peripheral blood, sampled 28 days after the second AZD1222 dose. The CDR3 nucleotides are TGTGCCAGCAGCAGAACTAGCGGGGGCGAGCAGTTCTTC. Protein: CASSRTSGGEQFF.